This T cell receptor (beta chain) appears in the sequencing data of a study of human thymus T cells (dated by TCRdb to the early 2020s). Turning to the overall study: TCR alpha and beta repertoires from roughly eight infant thymus samples and a few related peripheral blood samples were characterized in the study. Donor ages ranging from about 6 to 244 days were recorded, and 5 to 7 male and a couple of female infants were included in the cohort. What the study reported, not specific to this receptor: On average, thymus samples yielded 650,000 to 1,000,000 unique TCRB clonotypes, whereas blood samples yielded about 80,000. Biased V and J gene segment usage appeared to be present in both thymic and peripheral blood repertoires. The related research reported highly overlapping thymic TCR repertoires among unrelated individuals.

The thymus tissue came from surgical resects taken out during corrective cardiac surgery. Donors were immunologically healthy infants undergoing open corrective cardiac surgery for congenital heart defects in Finland. Thymocytes were released mechanically from tissue and stored at -70 °C as pellets of roughly 9-32 million cells. Genomic DNA was extracted from frozen cell pellets with a QIAsymphony instrument. Worth noting for this clone: Its antigen is not yet known. The sample holds no much larger clone one base away, and base qualities are not on file.

The immunoSEQ multiplex PCR assay was used to amplify the TCRB and TCRAD loci from a standardized amount of quality-controlled genomic DNA. The V(D)J region was spanned by amplicons of a length sufficient to cover the CDR3 and to identify V and J genes. The commercial immunoSEQ service was used to sequence amplicons on an Illumina platform. Processing in the source paper ran as follows. Primer bias and sequencing errors were corrected as previously described, and TCRAD and TCRB definitions were based on the IMGT database. The repertoires were analysed using immunoSEQ Analyzer 3.0 and VDJTools for basic statistics, V/J segment usage, diversity estimates, rarefaction and pairwise overlap. Diversity was estimated with Chao1, ChaoE, Efron-Thisted, Shannon and inverse Simpson indices, and also on datasets down-sampled to the smallest sample. Repertoire overlap was assessed by strict matching of CDR3 nucleotide sequence, V gene and J gene, and clustering was done by Jaccard-based multidimensional scaling. TCRdb limited this immuneACCESS table to in-frame rearrangements with V and J called. A share of clones is missing; checked studies link under half to unresolved V genes, and the rest is unexplained. The V and J calls and clone size are taken from that table; D and trimming were inferred from the DNA. A total of roughly 77,000 clones appear in this sample, around 95% of them only once. The ten largest clones add up to under 0.04% of the sample.

Sequencing was done on a sample of thymus tissue. This clonotype was obtained from a girl under three years old with a congenital heart defect but otherwise immunologically healthy.

The DNA is TGTGCCAGCAGGGAGGGCCCCCGCTCCTACAATGAGCAGTTCTTC. Its protein reads: CASREGPRSYNEQFF. The sequence is built from TRBV2 and TRBJ2-1; TRBD2 could be the D gene, as 6 bases match. Counted from cysteine to phenylalanine, this CDR3 has 15 amino acids. The entry retains the CDR3 DNA only, 45 bases that are in frame from base 1. Trimming removed 6 bases from V and 0 bases from J, leaving 12 bases between the germline ends. The germline V gene gives CDR1 as SNHLY and CDR2 as FYNNEI.